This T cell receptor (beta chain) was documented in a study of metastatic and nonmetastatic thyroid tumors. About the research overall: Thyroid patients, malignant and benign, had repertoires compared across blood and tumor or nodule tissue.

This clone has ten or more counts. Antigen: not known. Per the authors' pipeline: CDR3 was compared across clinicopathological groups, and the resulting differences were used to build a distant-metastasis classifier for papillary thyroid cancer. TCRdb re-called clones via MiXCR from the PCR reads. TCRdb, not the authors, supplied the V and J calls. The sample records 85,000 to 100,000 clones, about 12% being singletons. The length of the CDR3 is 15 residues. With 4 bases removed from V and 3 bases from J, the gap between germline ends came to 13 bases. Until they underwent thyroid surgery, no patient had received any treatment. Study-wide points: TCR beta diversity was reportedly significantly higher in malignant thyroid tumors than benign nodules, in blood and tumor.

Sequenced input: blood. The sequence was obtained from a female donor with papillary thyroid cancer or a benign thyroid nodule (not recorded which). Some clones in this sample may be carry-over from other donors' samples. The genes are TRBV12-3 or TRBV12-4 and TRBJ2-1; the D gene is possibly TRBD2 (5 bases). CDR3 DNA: TGTGCCAGCAGTTCCCGAAGCGGATACTACAATGAGCAGTTCTTC. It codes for CASSSRSGYYNEQFF.